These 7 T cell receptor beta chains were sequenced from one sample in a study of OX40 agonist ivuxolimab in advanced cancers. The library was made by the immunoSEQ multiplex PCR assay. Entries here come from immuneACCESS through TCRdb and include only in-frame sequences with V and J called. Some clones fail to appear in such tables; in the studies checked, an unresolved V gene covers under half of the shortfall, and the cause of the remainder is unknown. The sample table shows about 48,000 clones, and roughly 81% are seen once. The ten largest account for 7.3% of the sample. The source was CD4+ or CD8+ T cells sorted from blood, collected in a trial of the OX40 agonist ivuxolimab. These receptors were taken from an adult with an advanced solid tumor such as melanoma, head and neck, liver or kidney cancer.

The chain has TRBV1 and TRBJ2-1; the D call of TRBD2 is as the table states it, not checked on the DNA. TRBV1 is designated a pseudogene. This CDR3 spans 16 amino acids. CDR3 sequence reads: CTSSAWRGVSYNEQFF. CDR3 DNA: TGCACCAGCAGCGCCTGGCGGGGCGTCTCCTACAATGAGCAGTTCTTC.

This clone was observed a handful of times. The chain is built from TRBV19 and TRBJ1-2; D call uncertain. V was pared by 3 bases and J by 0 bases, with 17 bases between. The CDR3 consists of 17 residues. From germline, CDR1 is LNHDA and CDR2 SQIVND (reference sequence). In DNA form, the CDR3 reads TGTGCCAGTAGTATGTCTGGGAAGAGGCTAGCTAACTATGGCTACACCTTC. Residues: CASSMSGKRLANYGYTF.

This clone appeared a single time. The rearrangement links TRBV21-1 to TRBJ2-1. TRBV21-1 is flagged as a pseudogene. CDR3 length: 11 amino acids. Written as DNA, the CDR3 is TGTGCCAGCAGGTTACTGGGTGAGCAGTTCTTC. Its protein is CASRLLGEQFF.

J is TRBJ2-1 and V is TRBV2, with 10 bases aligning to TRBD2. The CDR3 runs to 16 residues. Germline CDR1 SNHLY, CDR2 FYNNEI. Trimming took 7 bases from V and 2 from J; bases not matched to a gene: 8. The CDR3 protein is CASTGLAAETYNEQFF. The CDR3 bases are TGTGCCAGCACAGGACTAGCGGCAGAAACCTACAATGAGCAGTTCTTC.

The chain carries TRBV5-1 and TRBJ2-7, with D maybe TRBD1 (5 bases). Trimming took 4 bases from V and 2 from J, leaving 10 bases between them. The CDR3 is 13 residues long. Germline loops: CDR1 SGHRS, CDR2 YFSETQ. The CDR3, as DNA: TGCGCCAGCAGCGTGACAGAGACCTACGAGCAGTACTTC. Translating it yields CASSVTETYEQYF.

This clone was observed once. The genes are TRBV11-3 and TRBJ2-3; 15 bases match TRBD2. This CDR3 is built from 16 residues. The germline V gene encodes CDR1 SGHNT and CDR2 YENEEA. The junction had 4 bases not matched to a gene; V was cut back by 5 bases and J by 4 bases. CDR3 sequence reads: CASSRTSGRVADTQYF. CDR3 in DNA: TGTGCCAGCAGCCGGACTAGCGGGAGGGTTGCAGATACGCAGTATTTT.

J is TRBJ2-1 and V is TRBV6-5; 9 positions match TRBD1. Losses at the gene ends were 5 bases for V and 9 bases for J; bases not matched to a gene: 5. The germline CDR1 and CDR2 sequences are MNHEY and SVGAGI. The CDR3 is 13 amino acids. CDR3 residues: CASSPTGGSEQFF. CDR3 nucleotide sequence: TGTGCCAGCAGTCCGACAGGGGGAAGTGAGCAGTTCTTC.